Listed below are T cell receptor beta chains from one sample, sequenced in a study of T-cell memory formation after mild COVID-19. TCRdb re-called the 5' RACE reads with MiXCR, one entry per CDR3 protein. The sample records hundreds of thousands of distinct CDR3 sequences, 15% to 20% being singletons. The sample was PBMCs or a T cell subset sorted from them (not recorded which). The source is an adult woman who had mild COVID-19 (a few samples of this study predate the infection). Cell type and time point are not known. CDR3s include the opening cysteine and the closing phenylalanine or tryptophan. Each record gives: V gene, clone size, D gene, J gene, CDR3 DNA, CDR3 protein. The D gene is left open where the match is weak. The size field is filled for only some rows; it gives once, few, many or a size class.

>TRBV4-1|few|NA|TRBJ1-1
TGCGCCAGCAGCCAAGAGAGAGAGGGGACTGAAGCTTTCTTT
CASSQEREGTEAFF
>TRBV5-1|few|NA|TRBJ1-1
TGCGCCAGCAGCTTCTACGACAGTGTGAACACTGAAGCTTTCTTT
CASSFYDSVNTEAFF
>TRBV5-1|few|TRBD2|TRBJ2-3
TGCGCCAGCTCGAGCGGGGGGGCCATCCGCACAGATACGCAGTATTTT
CASSSGGAIRTDTQYF
>TRBV7-2|NA|NA|TRBJ2-2
TGTGCCAGCAGTTGGGTGGTCCGCGGGACCGGGGAGCTGTTTTTT
CASSWVVRGTGELFF
>TRBV21-1|NA|NA|TRBJ2-7
TGTGCCAGCAGCAAGGGACTAGCGGGCCACGAGCAGTACTTC
CASSKGLAGHEQYF
>TRBV19|NA|NA|TRBJ2-1
TGTGCCAGTAGTATAGATCAACAGGGTGTATACAATGAGCAGTTCTTC
CASSIDQQGVYNEQFF
>TRBV20-1|NA|NA|TRBJ2-7
TGCAGTGCTAGAGATCAGAAGAGGCTCGGGTACGAGCAGTACTTC
CSARDQKRLGYEQYF
>TRBV29-1|many|NA|TRBJ2-1
TGCAGCGTGGTCCCTCCCGGGAATGAGCAGTTCTTC
CSVVPPGNEQFF
>TRBV4-2|few|NA|TRBJ1-5
TGTGCCAGCAGCCAAGAGGGGAGTAGCAATCAGCCCCAGCATTTT
CASSQEGSSNQPQHF
>TRBV11-1|few|NA|TRBJ2-2
TGTGCCAGCAGCTTAGACGGGGGAACCGGGGAGCTGTTTTTT
CASSLDGGTGELFF
>TRBV29-1|NA|NA|TRBJ1-3
TGCAGTGTCAATTCCCCGGGGGGCGCGGACACCATATATTTT
CSVNSPGGADTIYF
>TRBV27|NA|TRBD1|TRBJ2-3
TGTGCCAGCAGCTATTCGGACAGGTTAAGCACAGATACGCAGTATTTT
CASSYSDRLSTDTQYF
>TRBV12-3/TRBV12-4|NA|NA|TRBJ1-2
TGTGCCAGTACCCCCGAGCGGATTGTCGGGGGCTACACCTTC
CASTPERIVGGYTF
>TRBV12-3/TRBV12-4|few|TRBD1|TRBJ1-1
TGTGCCAGCAGTCCGCCAGACAGGGGAATGAACACTGAAGCTTTCTTT
CASSPPDRGMNTEAFF
>TRBV9|few|NA|TRBJ2-1
TGTGCCAGCAGCCCCCCCGCGGCCGCCTACAATGAGCAGTTCTTC
CASSPPAAAYNEQFF
>TRBV10-3|few|TRBD1|TRBJ1-6
TGTGCCATCAGAAAGAATCCGGGACAGGGAAGTTCACCCCTCCACTTT
CAIRKNPGQGSSPLHF
>TRBV4-1|few|NA|TRBJ1-5
TGCGCCAGCAGCCAAGATGGAGGGGTTTTTCAGCCCCAGCATTTT
CASSQDGGVFQPQHF
>TRBV29-1|NA|NA|TRBJ2-5
TGCAGCGTGGCCTTAGGTACCCAAGAGACCCAGTACTTC
CSVALGTQETQYF
>TRBV6-5|NA|TRBD1|TRBJ2-3
TGTGCCAGCAGTTACCTGGGACAGATTAGTGATACGCAGTATTTT
CASSYLGQISDTQYF
>TRBV7-9|few|NA|TRBJ2-1
TGTGCCAGCAGCTTAGCCCCGCATTGGGGGGAGGAGTTCTTC
CASSLAPHWGEEFF
>TRBV18|NA|TRBD1|TRBJ1-2
TGTGCCAGCTCCCAGGACAGGGCCTCCTATGGCTACACCTTC
CASSQDRASYGYTF
>TRBV7-3|NA|TRBD1|TRBJ1-2
TGTGCCAGCAGCTCGACAGGGGAAAAAAACTATGGCTACACCTTC
CASSSTGEKNYGYTF
>TRBV3-1|few|NA|TRBJ1-2
TGTGCCAGCAGCCACCTCAGTCGGCAGAACTATGGCTACACCTTC
CASSHLSRQNYGYTF
>TRBV15|NA|TRBD2|TRBJ2-5
TGTGCCACCTGGGAGGCTAGCGGGATCGAGACCCAGTACTTC
CATWEASGIETQYF
>TRBV3-1|few|NA|TRBJ2-1
TGTGCCAGCAGCTATGCCGGACTTTCTGACGCGAATGAGCAGTTCTTC
CASSYAGLSDANEQFF
>TRBV11-2|NA|NA|TRBJ2-3
TGTGCCAGCAGCTTAGATCTTTGGCAGGAGGAGAAAGATACGCAGTATTTT
CASSLDLWQEEKDTQYF
>TRBV12-3/TRBV12-4|NA|TRBD1|TRBJ1-1
TGTGCCAGCACCCCGGACAGGGTAACCCTTGGGACTGAAGCTTTCTTT
CASTPDRVTLGTEAFF
>TRBV3-1|NA|NA|TRBJ1-2
TGTGCCAGCAGCCATCGAGGACTGGTAAATTATGGCTACACCTTC
CASSHRGLVNYGYTF
>TRBV7-2|few|NA|TRBJ1-5
TGTGCCAGCAGCTTAGGGTTTGCGCCCCAGCATTTT
CASSLGFAPQHF